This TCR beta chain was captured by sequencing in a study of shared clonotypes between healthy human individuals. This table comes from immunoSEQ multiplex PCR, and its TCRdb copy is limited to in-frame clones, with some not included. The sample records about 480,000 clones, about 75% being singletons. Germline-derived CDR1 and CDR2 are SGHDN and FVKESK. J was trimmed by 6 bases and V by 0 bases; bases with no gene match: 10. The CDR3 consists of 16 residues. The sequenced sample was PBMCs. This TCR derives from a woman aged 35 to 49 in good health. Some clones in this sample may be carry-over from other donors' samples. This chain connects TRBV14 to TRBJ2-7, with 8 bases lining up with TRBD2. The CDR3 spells CASSQEWGLETSEQYF. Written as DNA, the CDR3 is TGTGCCAGCAGCCAAGAGTGGGGACTAGAGACCTCCGAGCAGTACTTC.